The 8 T cell receptor beta chains in this list originate from one sample, sequenced in a study of cytomegalovirus exposure and HLA in healthy donors. Some clones are missing from TCRdb's copy, which holds only in-frame ones; the method was immunoSEQ multiplex PCR. The sample yields about 110,000 clones, around 90% seen once. The sequenced sample consisted of PBMCs. The receptors were sampled from a woman aged 18-35 years in good health and CMV-seropositive.

This chain links TRBV28 with TRBJ2-4, with 13 nucleotides matching TRBD2. This CDR3 contains 18 residues. After removal of 5 bases from V and 0 bases from J, the junction contained 7 bases not matched to a gene. Per the germline V gene, CDR1 is MDHEN and CDR2 is SYDVKM. The CDR3 protein is CASSRLAGGPIAKNIQYF. For the CDR3, the DNA is TGTGCCAGCAGTAGACTAGCGGGGGGACCTATAGCCAAAAACATTCAGTACTTC.

The rearrangement uses TRBV27 and TRBJ1-1; D ambiguous. Germline CDR1 reads MNHEY; CDR2 reads SMNVEV (reference sequence). The CDR3 totals 13 residues. The V end lost 2 bases, the J end lost 10 bases, and 14 bases lay between the germline ends. The CDR3 region is CASSLGSMAVAFF. The CDR3, as DNA: TGTGCCAGCAGTTTAGGATCGATGGCGGTAGCTTTCTTT.

This sequence joins TRBV27 and TRBJ2-1; D perhaps matches TRBD2 (6 bases). CDR3 length: 13 residues. The germline CDR1 and CDR2 sequences are MNHEY and SMNVEV (reference sequence). The germline V and J ends were trimmed by 9 bases and 5 bases, with 14 bases remaining between them. CDR3 nucleotide sequence: TGTGCCAGTTGGGCGGGGCCGAACAATGAGCAGTTCTTC. It encodes CASWAGPNNEQFF.

The chain links TRBV19 to TRBJ2-7, with TRBD1 matching over 10 bases. The CDR3 runs to 14 residues. Germline CDR1 reads LNHDA; CDR2 reads SQIVND (reference sequence). J was trimmed by 6 bases and V by 5 bases; bases with no gene match: 7. CDR3 DNA sequence: TGTGCCAGTAGTGCCGACAGGGGGCACGGCGAGCAGTACGTC. Its translation: CASSADRGHGEQYV.

The chain recombines TRBV4-1 with TRBJ1-2; TRBD1 agrees at 7 bases. This CDR3 spans 16 amino acids. The germline V gene has CDR1 MGHRA and CDR2 YSYEKL. Unmatched junction bases numbered 6, after V lost 1 base and J lost 1 base. CDR3 bases: TGCGCCAGCAGCCAAGTACAGGGGAGGAATAACTATGGCTACACCTTC. Translated: CASSQVQGRNNYGYTF.

This chain links TRBV7-6 with TRBJ2-7, with 8 bases lining up with TRBD1. V lost 4 bases, J lost 5 bases, and 7 bases stayed unmatched. Germline lookup yields CDR1 SGHVS and CDR2 FNYEAQ. This CDR3 contains 14 residues. The DNA for the CDR3 is TGTGCCAGCAGCTCGTCGGACAGGGCCCACGAGCAGTACGTC. Translated, it gives CASSSSDRAHEQYV.

The rearrangement uses TRBV28 and TRBJ1-4; D is possibly TRBD1 (6 bases). Trimming took 7 bases from V and 5 from J, leaving 17 bases between them. CDR1 and CDR2 from the germline V gene are MDHEN and SYDVKM. This CDR3 contains 15 residues. This chain's CDR3 is CASNSLRQGNEKLFF. As DNA, the CDR3 is TGTGCCAGCAACTCCCTGAGGCAGGGGAATGAAAAACTGTTTTTT.

J is TRBJ1-2 and V is TRBV7-9; 10 nucleotides line up with TRBD1. The CDR3 is made up of 16 amino acids. The J segment lost 7 bases and the V segment lost 1 base, leaving 9 bases of the junction unmatched. The germline V gene encodes CDR1 SEHNR and CDR2 FQNEAQ (reference sequence). The DNA of the CDR3 is TGTGCCAGCAGCTTAGACCCGGGACAGGGGAGGTCTGGCTACACCTTC. Translated, it gives CASSLDPGQGRSGYTF.